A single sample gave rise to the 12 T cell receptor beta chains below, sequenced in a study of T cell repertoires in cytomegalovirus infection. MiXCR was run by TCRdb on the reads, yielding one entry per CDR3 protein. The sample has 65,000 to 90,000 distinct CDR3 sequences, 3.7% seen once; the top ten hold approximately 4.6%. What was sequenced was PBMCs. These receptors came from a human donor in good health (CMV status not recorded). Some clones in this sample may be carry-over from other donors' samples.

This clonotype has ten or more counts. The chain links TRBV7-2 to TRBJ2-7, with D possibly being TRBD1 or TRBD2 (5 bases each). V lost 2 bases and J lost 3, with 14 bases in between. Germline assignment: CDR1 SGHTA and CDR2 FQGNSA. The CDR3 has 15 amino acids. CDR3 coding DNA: TGTGCCAGCAGCTTAAGGGCAGGGAGAGGCTACGAGCAGTACTTC. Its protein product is CASSLRAGRGYEQYF.

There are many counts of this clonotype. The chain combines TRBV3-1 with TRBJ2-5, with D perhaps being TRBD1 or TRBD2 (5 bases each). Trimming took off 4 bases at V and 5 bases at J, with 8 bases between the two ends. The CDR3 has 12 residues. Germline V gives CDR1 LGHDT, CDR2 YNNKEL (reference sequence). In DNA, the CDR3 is TGTGCCAGCAGCCGGTGGGGGGAGACCCAGTACTTC. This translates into CASSRWGETQYF.

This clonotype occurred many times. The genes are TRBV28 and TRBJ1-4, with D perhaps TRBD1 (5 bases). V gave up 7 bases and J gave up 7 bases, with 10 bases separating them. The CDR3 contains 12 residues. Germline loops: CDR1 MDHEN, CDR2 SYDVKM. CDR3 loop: CASTGTGEKLFF. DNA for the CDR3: TGTGCCAGCACAGGGACGGGTGAAAAACTGTTTTTT.

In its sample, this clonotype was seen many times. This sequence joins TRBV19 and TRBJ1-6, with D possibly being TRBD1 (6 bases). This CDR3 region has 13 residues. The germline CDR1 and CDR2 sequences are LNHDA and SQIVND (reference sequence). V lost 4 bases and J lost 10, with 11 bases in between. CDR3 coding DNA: TGTGCCAGTAGTAAGGGGGTTGAATCACCCCTCCACTTT. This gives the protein CASSKGVESPLHF.

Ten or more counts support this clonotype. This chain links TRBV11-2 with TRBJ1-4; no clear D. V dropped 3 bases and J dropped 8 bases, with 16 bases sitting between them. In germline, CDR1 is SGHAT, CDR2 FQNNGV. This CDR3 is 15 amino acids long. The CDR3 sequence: CASSFSDGRSEKLFF. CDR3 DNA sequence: TGTGCCAGCAGCTTTTCGGATGGACGGTCGGAAAAACTGTTTTTT.

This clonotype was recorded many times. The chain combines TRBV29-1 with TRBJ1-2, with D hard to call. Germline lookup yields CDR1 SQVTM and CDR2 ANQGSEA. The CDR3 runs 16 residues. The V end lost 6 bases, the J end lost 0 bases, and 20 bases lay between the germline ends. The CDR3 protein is CSVISSASRANYGYTF. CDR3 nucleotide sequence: TGCAGCGTGATAAGCTCCGCCAGTAGAGCTAACTATGGCTACACCTTC.

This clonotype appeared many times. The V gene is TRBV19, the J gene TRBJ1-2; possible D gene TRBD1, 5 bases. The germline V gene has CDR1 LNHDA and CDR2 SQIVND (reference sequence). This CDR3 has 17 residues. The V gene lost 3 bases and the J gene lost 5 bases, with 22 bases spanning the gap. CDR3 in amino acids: CASSIQRQPGSIYGYTF. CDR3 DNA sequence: TGTGCCAGTAGTATCCAGCGACAGCCCGGAAGCATATATGGCTACACCTTC. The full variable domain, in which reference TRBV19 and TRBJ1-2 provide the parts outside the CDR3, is DGGITQSPKYLFRKEGQNVTLSCEQNLNHDAMYWYRQDPGQGLRLIYYSQIVNDFQKGDIAEGYSVSREKKESFPLTVTSAQKNPTAFYLCASSIQRQPGSIYGYTFGSGTRLTVV.

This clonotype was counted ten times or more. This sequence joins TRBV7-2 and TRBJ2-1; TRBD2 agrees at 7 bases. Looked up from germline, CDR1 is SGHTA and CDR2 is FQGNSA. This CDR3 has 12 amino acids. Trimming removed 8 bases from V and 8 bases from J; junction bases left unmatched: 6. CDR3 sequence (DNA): TGTGCCAGCCGGGGGGTTTCCTATGAGCAGTTCTTC. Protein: CASRGVSYEQFF.

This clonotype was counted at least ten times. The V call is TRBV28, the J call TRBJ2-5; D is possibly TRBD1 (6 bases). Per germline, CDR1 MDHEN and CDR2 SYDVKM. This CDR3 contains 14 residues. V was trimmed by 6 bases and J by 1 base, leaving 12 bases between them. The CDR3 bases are TGTGCCAGCAGCTTGACAGGCGGCCAAGAGACCCAGTACTTC. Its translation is CASSLTGGQETQYF.

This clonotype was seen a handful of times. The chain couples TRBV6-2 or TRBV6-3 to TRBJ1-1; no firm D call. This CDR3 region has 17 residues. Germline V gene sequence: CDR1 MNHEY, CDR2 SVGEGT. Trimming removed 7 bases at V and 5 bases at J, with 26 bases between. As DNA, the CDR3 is TGTGCCAGCACTTATGCTGCCACCTTGAATTGGAAGACTGAAGCTTTCTTT. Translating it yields CASTYAATLNWKTEAFF.

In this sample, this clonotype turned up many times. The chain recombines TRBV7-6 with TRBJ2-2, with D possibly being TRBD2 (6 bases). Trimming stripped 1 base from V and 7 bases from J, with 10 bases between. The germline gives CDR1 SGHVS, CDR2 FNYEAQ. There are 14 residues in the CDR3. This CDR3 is CASSLGLEDGELFF. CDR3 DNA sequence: TGTGCCAGCAGCTTAGGACTAGAGGACGGGGAGCTGTTTTTT.

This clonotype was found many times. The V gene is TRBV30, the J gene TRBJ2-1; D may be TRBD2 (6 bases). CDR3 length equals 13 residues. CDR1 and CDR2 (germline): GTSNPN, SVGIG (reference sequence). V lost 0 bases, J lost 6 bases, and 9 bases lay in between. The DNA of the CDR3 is TGTGCCTGGAGTGTAGGGACTCCCAATGAGCAGTTCTTC. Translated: CAWSVGTPNEQFF.